This TCR beta chain was profiled in a study of blood T cell repertoires in COVID-19. Overall study context: Sample material is recorded as cDNA or gDNA derived from T cells, B-cell-depleted T cells, or PBMCs.

Original processing methods: Using reference gene primer amplification, nucleated cell counts were estimated. Sequencing used immunoSEQ multiplex PCR; TCRdb keeps in-frame clones, though not all of them. The DNA gave D and trimming, while V, J and clone size come from that table. The sample yields about 240,000 clones, around 80% seen once. The length of the CDR3 is 15 residues. Germline CDR1 reads LGHNA; CDR2 reads YSLEER. Trimming removed 4 bases at V and 4 bases at J, with 16 bases between. The chain links TRBV4-3 to TRBJ1-2; D gene ambiguous. The sequencing input was peripheral blood. The sequence came from a woman between 18 and 29 years old with acute or convalescent COVID-19. This CDR3 reads CASSLSVGVLYGYTF. The CDR3 DNA follows: TGCGCCAGCAGCCTAAGCGTCGGGGTTCTCTATGGCTACACCTTC.